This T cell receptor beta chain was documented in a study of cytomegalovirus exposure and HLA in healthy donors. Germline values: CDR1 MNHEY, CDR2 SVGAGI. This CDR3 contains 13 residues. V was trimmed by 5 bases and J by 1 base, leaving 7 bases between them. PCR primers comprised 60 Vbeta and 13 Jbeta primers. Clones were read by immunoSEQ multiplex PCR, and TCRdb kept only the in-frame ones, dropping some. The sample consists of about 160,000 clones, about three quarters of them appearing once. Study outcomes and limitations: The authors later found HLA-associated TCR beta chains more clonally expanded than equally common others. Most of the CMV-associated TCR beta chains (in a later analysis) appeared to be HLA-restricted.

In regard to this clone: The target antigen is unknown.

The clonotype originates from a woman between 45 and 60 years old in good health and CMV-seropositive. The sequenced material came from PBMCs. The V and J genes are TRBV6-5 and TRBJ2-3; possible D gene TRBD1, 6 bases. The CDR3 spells CASSPGGTDTQYF. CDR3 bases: TGTGCCAGCAGTCCAGGGGGCACAGATACGCAGTATTTT.